These T cell receptor beta chains were read from a single sample in a study of cytomegalovirus exposure and HLA in healthy donors. Sequenced by immunoSEQ multiplex PCR; TCRdb stores in-frame clones only, minus some. The data hold 100,000 to 120,000 clones, with about 69% observed a single time. Sequences were obtained from PBMCs. Receptor source: a man aged 40-55 years in good health and CMV-seronegative. Each CDR3 is given with its conserved first and last residue. The D gene is left open where the match is weak. Clone size appears in some rows only: once, few, many, or a class for an expanded clone.

D,size,V,J,DNA,CDR3
-,-,TRBV2,TRBJ1-5,TGTGCCAGCAGTGGGGAAGGGGGGGGGAATCAGCCCCAGCATTTT,CASSGEGGGNQPQHF
TRBD1,-,TRBV11-3,TRBJ2-7,TGTGCCAGCAGCTTAAGTTGGACAGGGGGCGTAAACGAGCAGTACTTC,CASSLSWTGGVNEQYF
TRBD1,-,TRBV11-2,TRBJ2-7,TGTGCCAGCAGCTTCGGGACAGCGTACGAGCAGTACTTC,CASSFGTAYEQYF
TRBD1,-,TRBV4-1,TRBJ2-7,TGCGCCAGCAGCATCCGGACAGGGCTAGCCTACGAGCAGTACTTC,CASSIRTGLAYEQYF
-,-,TRBV12-5,TRBJ1-1,TGTGCTAGTGGCCTCCGGTCGGGGGAAACTGAAGCTTTCTTT,CASGLRSGETEAFF
TRBD2,-,TRBV11-1,TRBJ2-1,TGTGCCAGCAGCTTAGCGAGCGCGGGAGCTTACAATGAGCAGTTCTTC,CASSLASAGAYNEQFF
-,-,TRBV11-2,TRBJ2-1,TGTGCCAGCAGCGCGGACTATCTCAATGAGCAGTTCTTC,CASSADYLNEQFF
TRBD2,-,TRBV5-4,TRBJ2-7,TGTGCCAGCAGCCCGGGACTAGCGGGGACCTACGAGCAGTACTTC,CASSPGLAGTYEQYF
TRBD1,-,TRBV6-1,TRBJ1-4,TGTGCCAGCAGTGGCGGGCAGGGGGCGACTAATGAAAAACTGTTTTTT,CASSGGQGATNEKLFF
-,-,TRBV11-1,TRBJ2-5,TGTGCCAGCAGCCCCCCGGGACTGAAGGAGACCCAGTACTTC,CASSPPGLKETQYF
TRBD2,-,TRBV9,TRBJ2-5,TGTGCCAGCAGCGTAGCAGGGCGGGGGGACCTCGAGACCCAGTACTTC,CASSVAGRGDLETQYF
TRBD2,-,TRBV7-8,TRBJ2-3,TGTGCCAGCAGCTCTCCGTCTAGCGGGGGCCATCCTAGCACAGATACGCAGTATTTT,CASSSPSSGGHPSTDTQYF
-,-,TRBV19,TRBJ2-1,TGTGCCAGTAGTATAGACCTTGAGCAGTTCTTC,CASSIDLEQFF
TRBD2,few,TRBV12-5,TRBJ2-5,TGTGCTAGTGGTTTGGCGGGGGGGTCAGAGACCCAGTACTTC,CASGLAGGSETQYF
TRBD1,-,TRBV5-6,TRBJ1-2,TGTGCCAGCAGCTACTATGGGGTCACAGGGGGTAACTATGGCTACACCTTC,CASSYYGVTGGNYGYTF
TRBD1,-,TRBV7-8,TRBJ1-2,TGTGCCAGCAGCTTAGATCCTGGACAGGGAGGGTATGGCTACACCTTC,CASSLDPGQGGYGYTF
-,-,TRBV5-1,TRBJ2-2,TGCGCCAGCAGCCGACTAGGGACAGCGGTTACCGGGGAGCTGTTTTTT,CASSRLGTAVTGELFF
-,-,TRBV7-9,TRBJ1-1,TGTGCCAGCAGCCACGCCGGGACACCAAACACTGAAGCTTTCTTT,CASSHAGTPNTEAFF
-,-,TRBV2,TRBJ1-2,TGTGCCAGCAGTGAAAGCAGGGATGAGGATGGCTACACCTTC,CASSESRDEDGYTF
TRBD1,-,TRBV6-6,TRBJ2-3,TGTGCCAGCAGTTCCTCCGGGACAGGGGCGGATACGCAGTATTTT,CASSSSGTGADTQYF
-,once,TRBV10-3,TRBJ1-1,TGTGCCAACTCGATTCAGGGGTTGGGCACTGAAGCTTTCTTT,CANSIQGLGTEAFF
TRBD1,once,TRBV10-3,TRBJ1-2,TGTGCCATCAGTGCCGGAAACCGGGACAGGGGTTCATATGGCTACACCTTC,CAISAGNRDRGSYGYTF
TRBD2,-,TRBV5-1,TRBJ2-7,TGCGCCAGCAGCTTGGTGGGGGGGGTCGAGCAGTACTTC,CASSLVGGVEQYF
TRBD1,-,TRBV11-1,TRBJ1-2,TGTGCCAGCAGCTTAGTGCCCGGACAGGGGGCGGAAGGCTACACCTTC,CASSLVPGQGAEGYTF
-,once,TRBV12-5,TRBJ2-1,TGTGCTAGTGGTTTGGATCGGGGAAATGAGCAGTTCTTC,CASGLDRGNEQFF
-,-,TRBV9,TRBJ1-1,TGTGCCAGCAGCGTCCTCCACATGAACACTGAAGCTTTCTTT,CASSVLHMNTEAFF
TRBD2,-,TRBV13,TRBJ2-1,TGTGCCAGCAGCTTATGGACTAGACTCTACAATGAGCAGTTCTTC,CASSLWTRLYNEQFF
-,-,TRBV10-2,TRBJ2-4,TGCGCCAGCAGTGAACTAGCCAAAAACATTCAGTACTTC,CASSELAKNIQYF
TRBD1,-,TRBV5-1,TRBJ1-4,TGCGCCAGCAGCTTGGAGGGGTGGGACAGTGATGAAAAACTGTTTTTT,CASSLEGWDSDEKLFF
TRBD1,-,TRBV5-4,TRBJ2-7,TGTGCCAGCAGCTGGGGACAGCCCTACGAGCAGTACTTC,CASSWGQPYEQYF
-,-,TRBV28,TRBJ1-6,TGTGCCAGCATCCCACAGGGACCCTATAATTCACCCCTCCACTTT,CASIPQGPYNSPLHF
-,-,TRBV10-2,TRBJ2-3,TGCGCCACTCAACAGGGGACTCTTTTTAGCACAGATACGCAGTATTTT,CATQQGTLFSTDTQYF
TRBD1,-,TRBV7-6,TRBJ2-7,TGTGCCAGCAGCCCCGGGGACAGGAACGAGCAGTACTTC,CASSPGDRNEQYF
TRBD1,-,TRBV19,TRBJ1-1,TGTGCCAGTAGTATCCCAGGGGGTTTGAACACTGAAGCTTTCTTT,CASSIPGGLNTEAFF
TRBD1,-,TRBV29-1,TRBJ1-1,TGCAGCGTTGTGGGACAGTGGGTGGACACTGAAGCTTTCTTT,CSVVGQWVDTEAFF
-,-,TRBV18,TRBJ2-2,TGTGCCAGCTCACCGGGACAACAAGCCGGGGAGCTGTTTTTT,CASSPGQQAGELFF
TRBD1,-,TRBV27,TRBJ1-2,TGTGCCAGCAGTTTACTCTACCCTCCCCCAGACAGGGGCTATGGCTACACCTTC,CASSLLYPPPDRGYGYTF
-,few,TRBV19,TRBJ1-5,TGTGCCAGTAGTATAAAACCGGGGGAAGGGGTCAATCAGCCCCAGCATTTT,CASSIKPGEGVNQPQHF
-,-,TRBV6-1,TRBJ2-7,TGTGCCAGCAGGGAGGGGACCGCCTACGAGCAGTACTTC,CASREGTAYEQYF
TRBD1,-,TRBV9,TRBJ1-2,TGTGCCAGCAGCACAGACAGGGATGGCTACACCTTC,CASSTDRDGYTF
-,-,TRBV15,TRBJ1-1,TGTGCCACCAGCAGAGACAACATGAACACTGAAGCTTTCTTT,CATSRDNMNTEAFF
-,-,TRBV5-6,TRBJ2-1,TGTGCCAGCAGCTTGGACGAGAACTACAATGAGCAGTTCTTC,CASSLDENYNEQFF
-,-,TRBV6-5,TRBJ1-2,TGTGCCAGCAGTGAACAGGGCCCCAACTATGGCTACACCTTC,CASSEQGPNYGYTF
TRBD2,-,TRBV19,TRBJ2-4,TGTGCCAGTAGGAAACTAGCGGAACTAGCCAAAAACATTCAGTACTTC,CASRKLAELAKNIQYF
TRBD1,-,TRBV7-6,TRBJ2-7,TGTGCCAGTAGCACCCAGACAGGGAGCTCCTACGAGCAGTACTTC,CASSTQTGSSYEQYF
-,-,TRBV6-4,TRBJ1-5,TGTGCCAGCAGTGTGGACTATAGCAATCAGCCCCAGCATTTT,CASSVDYSNQPQHF
-,few,TRBV15,TRBJ1-3,TGTGCCACCAGCAGAGAGGGCGTCTCTGGAAACACCATATATTTT,CATSREGVSGNTIYF
-,-,TRBV18,TRBJ2-4,TGTGCCAGCTCAATACAGGGTAACATTCAGTACTTC,CASSIQGNIQYF
TRBD1,-,TRBV6-5,TRBJ2-7,TGTGCCAGCAGTTACCCGTCGACAGGGGCGTACGAGCAGTACTTC,CASSYPSTGAYEQYF
-,-,TRBV5-1,TRBJ2-3,TGCGCCAGCAGGGGCGAAAACACAGATACGCAGTATTTT,CASRGENTDTQYF
TRBD1,once,TRBV7-2,TRBJ1-1,TGTGCCAGCAGTTACTCAGGGGGCACTGAAGCTTTCTTT,CASSYSGGTEAFF
-,few,TRBV7-2,TRBJ2-7,TGTGCCAGCAGCTTCAGTTACGAGCAGTACTTC,CASSFSYEQYF
TRBD2,-,TRBV4-1,TRBJ2-3,TGCGCCAGCAGCCCAACTAGCGGAATAAGCACAGATACGCAGTATTTT,CASSPTSGISTDTQYF
TRBD1,-,TRBV5-1,TRBJ1-4,TGCGCCAGCAGCTTGAACCGACAGGGGGCTAATGAAAAACTGTTTTTT,CASSLNRQGANEKLFF
-,-,TRBV19,TRBJ2-7,TGTGCCAGTAGTATCCGGGTGCGGCCCTACGAGCAGTACTTC,CASSIRVRPYEQYF
-,-,TRBV7-7,TRBJ2-5,TGTGCTAGCAGCTTCGGGGAACAAGAGACCCAGTACTTC,CASSFGEQETQYF
TRBD2,-,TRBV2,TRBJ2-7,TGTGCCAGCAGTGAAGTCGGGGGAGGGCCCCACGAGCAGTACTTC,CASSEVGGGPHEQYF